Presented here are 31 T cell receptor beta chains from one specimen sequenced in a study of control samples from healthy donors and cancer patients. The table came from immunoSEQ multiplex PCR; TCRdb's copy has only in-frame clones and leaves some out. The sample gives approximately 37,000 clones, 92% of which show up once; roughly 4% is in the top ten. The sequenced material came from blood. The receptors originated from a woman aged 45-59 years in good health.

This clone was found once. The CDR3 DNA is TGCGCCAGCAGCCAAGTGGTAAGGCGGGGGGGCCCTGGTGAGCAGTTCTTC. Encoded protein: CASSQVVRRGGPGEQFF. This chain links TRBV4-3 with TRBJ2-1; 9 bases match TRBD2. Germline assignment: CDR1 LGHNA and CDR2 YSLEER. J was trimmed by 9 bases and V by 1 base; bases with no gene match: 13. The CDR3 is 17 residues long.

The chain has TRBV9 and TRBJ1-6, with 9 bases aligning to TRBD1. From germline, CDR1 is SGDLS and CDR2 YYNGEE. J gave up 10 bases and V 2 bases, and 7 bases lay outside the gene matches. CDR3 length: 15 residues. The chain's CDR3 is CASSVLTGGDSPLHF. In nucleotides, the CDR3 is TGTGCCAGCAGCGTCCTAACAGGGGGCGACTCACCCCTCCACTTT.

In DNA, the CDR3 is TGCGCCAGCAGCTTAGTGGGGTACAATGAGCAGTTCTTC. This encodes CASSLVGYNEQFF. This chain uses TRBV5-1 with TRBJ2-1, with D unresolved. V was trimmed by 2 bases and J by 4 bases, leaving 7 bases between them. The CDR3 consists of 13 residues. From germline, CDR1 is SGHRS and CDR2 YFSETQ.

The rearrangement uses TRBV11-2 and TRBJ1-3; D remains unclear. The CDR3 is made up of 13 amino acids. Germline values: CDR1 SGHAT, CDR2 FQNNGV. The V gene lost 1 base and the J gene lost 8 bases, with 9 bases spanning the gap. CDR3 DNA sequence: TGTGCCAGCAGCTTAGGAGTCAGTGACACCATATATTTT. It yields the protein CASSLGVSDTIYF.

The gene calls are TRBV7-2 and TRBJ1-2, with no clear D. The germline CDR1 and CDR2 sequences are SGHTA and FQGNSA. This CDR3 contains 15 residues. Deletions cut 7 bases from V and 8 bases from J, with 23 bases between. CDR3: CASNPTAAGLGGYTF. In DNA form, the CDR3 reads TGTGCCAGCAACCCGACCGCGGCGGGGTTGGGGGGCTACACCTTC. The whole variable domain, filled in from reference TRBV7-2 and TRBJ1-2, reads GAGVSQSPSNKVTEKGKDVELRCDPISGHTALYWYRQSLGQGLEFLIYFQGNSAPDKSGLPSDRFSAERTGGSVSTLTIQRTQQEDSAVYLCASNPTAAGLGGYTFGSGTRLTVV.

The chain employs TRBV7-3 and TRBJ2-3; no firm D call. Germline assignment: CDR1 SGHTA and CDR2 FQGTGA. V lost 1 base and J lost 4, with 15 bases in between. CDR3 length: 16 amino acids. CDR3: CASSLNSWREADTQYF. CDR3 sequence (DNA): TGTGCCAGCAGCTTAAATTCGTGGAGAGAGGCAGATACGCAGTATTTT.

The chain carries TRBV19 and TRBJ1-5; no definite D call. The ends were cut back, 7 bases at V and 7 bases at J, with 17 bases in the middle. Germline CDR1 reads LNHDA; CDR2 reads SQIVND (reference sequence). The CDR3 consists of 14 residues. Written as DNA, the CDR3 is TGTGCCAGTACCCCCCTGGGCAGAAGGCAGCCCCAGCATTTT. Translation: CASTPLGRRQPQHF.

This sequence joins TRBV19 and TRBJ1-5; possibly TRBD1 for D (5 bases). This CDR3 comprises 16 residues. Germline CDR1 and CDR2: LNHDA and SQIVND (reference sequence). Trimming cost V 4 bases and J 0 bases, with 13 bases left between them. CDR3 region: CASSNRPSYSNQPQHF. Here the CDR3 DNA reads TGTGCCAGTAGTAACAGGCCGTCTTATAGCAATCAGCCCCAGCATTTT.

The J gene is TRBJ1-1, the V gene TRBV4-1, with D unresolved. Trimming stripped 0 bases from V and 2 bases from J, with 7 bases between. The CDR3 sequence is 14 residues long. The germline V gene encodes CDR1 MGHRA and CDR2 YSYEKL. The CDR3 is CASSQEYGNTEAFF. CDR3 sequence (DNA): TGCGCCAGCAGCCAAGAATATGGAAACACTGAAGCTTTCTTT.

The CDR3 DNA reads TGTGCCAGCAGCCCTACTAGCAGCTCTCGCGGTGAGCAGTTCTTC. Encoded protein: CASSPTSSSRGEQFF. This sequence joins TRBV7-3 and TRBJ2-1; D might be TRBD2 (6 bases). Trimming shortened V by 5 bases and J by 9 bases, and 20 bases separated the two germline ends. This CDR3 has 15 residues. The V gene's germline CDR1 is SGHTA and CDR2 FQGTGA.

This clone occurred once. The chain has TRBV4-3 and TRBJ1-6; D may be TRBD1 (5 bases). The V gene's germline CDR1 is LGHNA and CDR2 YSLEER. The V and J ends lost 3 bases and 0 bases respectively, with 12 bases between them. This CDR3 contains 17 residues. The chain's CDR3 is CASSQSRQGSYNSPLHF. The CDR3 DNA follows: TGCGCCAGCAGCCAGAGCCGCCAGGGCTCCTATAATTCACCCCTCCACTTT.

The chain has TRBV5-4 and TRBJ2-7, with D perhaps assigned TRBD1 or TRBD2 (5 bases each). This CDR3 comprises 15 residues. V lost 4 bases and J lost 0, with 14 bases in between. Looked up from germline, CDR1 is SGHNT and CDR2 is YYREEE (reference sequence). In DNA form, the CDR3 reads TGTGCCAGCAGCGTCGGGACCTTAAGCTCCTACGAGCAGTACTTC. Translated, it gives CASSVGTLSSYEQYF.

CDR3 nucleotides: TGTGCCAGCTCACGAGGACAGGGCGCTGAAGCTTTCTTT. This gives the protein CASSRGQGAEAFF. The V gene is TRBV18, the J gene TRBJ1-1; TRBD1 matches 8 bases. CDR3 size: 13 residues. CDR1 and CDR2 (germline): KGHSH, LQKENI. Germline trimming cut 4 bases from V and 6 bases from J; bases unmatched to any gene: 4.

Of note for this clone: The germline gene is not matched at one end of the junction; a read error may be the cause. The CDR3 coding sequence is TGTGCCAGCAGTTTAGGCCAGGGCATGGAAGAGACCCAGTACTTC. It specifies CASSLGQGMEETQYF. The genes are TRBV7-9 and TRBJ2-5, with a tentative D call TRBD1 (5 bases). CDR1 and CDR2 (germline): SEHNR, FQNEAQ (reference sequence). The CDR3 covers 15 residues.

The chain couples TRBV29-1 to TRBJ2-4, with D possibly called TRBD1 or TRBD2 (6 bases each). V was shortened by 4 bases and J by 5 bases, with 18 bases between the two germline ends. The germline V gene encodes CDR1 SQVTM and CDR2 ANQGSEA. This CDR3 contains 15 residues. The CDR3 loop is CSVGEGGTVENIQYF. In DNA form, the CDR3 reads TGCAGCGTTGGGGAAGGGGGGACCGTTGAAAACATTCAGTACTTC.

This sequence joins TRBV7-7 and TRBJ2-5; 12 bases agree with TRBD2. Germline loops: CDR1 SSHAT, CDR2 FNYEAQ (reference sequence). This CDR3 has 15 residues. Trimming removed 5 bases from V and 5 bases from J; junction bases left unmatched: 6. Here the CDR3 DNA reads TGTGCCAGCAGCCGGGGGCTAGCGGGAGGGGAGACCCAGTACTTC. Its protein product is CASSRGLAGGETQYF.

The chain joins TRBV28 to TRBJ2-5; 12 nucleotides match TRBD2. Germline CDR1 reads MDHEN; CDR2 reads SYDVKM. The CDR3 totals 16 residues. V trimming: 5 bases; J trimming: 1 base; junction bases outside the gene matches: 5. Here the CDR3 DNA reads TGTGCCAGCAGTCGTGGACTAGCGGGGACCCAAGAGACCCAGTACTTC. Translation gives CASSRGLAGTQETQYF.

The V call is TRBV5-5, the J call TRBJ2-3; no definite D call. V was pared by 4 bases and J by 1 base, with 13 bases between. The CDR3 loop spans 15 amino acids. In germline, CDR1 is SGHKS, CDR2 YYEKEE (reference sequence). The CDR3, as DNA: TGTGCCAGCAGCGCAAACCAGCTGGGCACAGATACGCAGTATTTT. Encoded protein: CASSANQLGTDTQYF.

The genes are TRBV5-4 and TRBJ1-2; D possibly corresponds to TRBD1 (6 bases). The CDR3 loop spans 14 amino acids. Trimming shortened V by 5 bases and J by 1 base, and 12 bases separated the two germline ends. CDR1 and CDR2 from the germline V gene are SGHNT and YYREEE (reference sequence). The CDR3, as DNA: TGTGCCAGCAGACCAAACAGGGTTAACTATGGCTACACCTTC. Translating it yields CASRPNRVNYGYTF.

J is TRBJ1-4 and V is TRBV28; D gene unclear. The CDR3 consists of 12 residues. Trimming left V 9 bases short and J 5 bases short, with 10 bases between. Germline V CDR1 and CDR2: MDHEN, SYDVKM. The CDR3 DNA sequence: TGTGCCAGAACTCTGGGCAATGAAAAACTGTTTTTT. Protein: CARTLGNEKLFF.

The genes are TRBV28 and TRBJ1-1; 8 bases align to TRBD1. Germline V gene data show CDR1 as MDHEN and CDR2 as SYDVKM. The ends lost 3 bases at V and 5 bases at J; junction bases unmatched: 8. The CDR3 contains 15 residues. The chain's CDR3 is CASSLASGGRTEAFF. The CDR3 DNA follows: TGTGCCAGCAGTTTGGCCTCAGGGGGCAGAACTGAAGCTTTCTTT.

The chain has TRBV28 and TRBJ1-5; D ambiguous. Trimming took 6 bases from V and 1 from J, leaving 13 bases between them. In germline, CDR1 is MDHEN, CDR2 SYDVKM. CDR3 size: 15 residues. CDR3 loop: CASSPIFGSNQPQHF. The CDR3 coding sequence is TGTGCCAGCAGCCCTATCTTCGGGAGCAATCAGCCCCAGCATTTT.

This rearrangement joins TRBV12-3 or TRBV12-4 to TRBJ2-1, with D tentatively TRBD2 (6 bases). The germline V and J ends were trimmed by 6 bases and 9 bases, with 9 bases remaining between them. The CDR3 loop spans 11 amino acids. This CDR3 reads CASSATSEQFF. The CDR3 region has the DNA TGTGCCAGCAGCGCGACTAGTGAGCAGTTCTTC.

The V and J genes are TRBV27 and TRBJ1-2; possible D gene TRBD1, 5 bases. V lost 3 bases and J lost 6, with 17 bases in between. The CDR3 totals 15 residues. Germline CDR1 MNHEY, CDR2 SMNVEV (reference sequence). CDR3 bases: TGTGCCAGCAGTTTCGGGGACCCAGGCGGAAATGGCTACACCTTC. Protein: CASSFGDPGGNGYTF.

The genes are TRBV5-1 and TRBJ2-2; weak D call: TRBD2 (6 bases). CDR1 is SGHRS, CDR2 YFSETQ, per germline. Trimming took off 5 bases at V and 6 bases at J, with 17 bases between the two ends. The CDR3 sequence is 15 residues long. CDR3 protein: CASSLNPGGAGELFF. The CDR3 DNA reads TGCGCCAGCAGTTTGAACCCCGGGGGAGCCGGGGAGCTGTTTTTT.

V is TRBV15 and J is TRBJ2-2; tentatively, D is TRBD2 (6 bases). Trimming pared 0 bases from V and 10 bases from J, leaving 9 bases between. The CDR3 totals 13 residues. Germline V gene data show CDR1 as LNHNV and CDR2 as YYDKDF (reference sequence). CDR3 nucleotides: TGTGCCACCAGCAGAGATCCGGGGGAGGAGCTGTTTTTT. This translates into CATSRDPGEELFF.

The V gene is TRBV10-3, the J gene TRBJ2-1; no clear D. The CDR3 runs 12 residues. The germline V gene encodes CDR1 ENHRY and CDR2 SYGVKD. Trimming left V 6 bases short and J 3 bases short, with 6 bases between. CDR3 in amino acids: CAIRGNYNEQFF. The DNA for the CDR3 is TGTGCCATCAGGGGCAACTACAATGAGCAGTTCTTC.

V and J are TRBV6-6 and TRBJ2-3, with 7 bases lining up with TRBD2. V gave up 6 bases and J gave up 1 base; unmatched junction bases: 7. The CDR3 spans 15 residues. Germline CDR1 reads MNHNY; CDR2 reads SVGAGI (reference sequence). The CDR3 coding sequence is TGTGCCAGCAGGAGGCAGGGAGGGGGCACAGATACGCAGTATTTT. Residues: CASRRQGGGTDTQYF.

V gene TRBV6-2 or TRBV6-3 combines with J gene TRBJ2-5; 9 bases map to TRBD2. Germline lookup yields CDR1 MNHEY and CDR2 SVGEGT. The length of the CDR3 is 17 residues. After removal of 0 bases from V and 5 bases from J, the junction contained 10 bases not matched to a gene. The CDR3 reads CASSYSRRGGGTETQYF. CDR3 in DNA: TGTGCCAGCAGTTACTCGAGACGCGGGGGGGGTACGGAGACCCAGTACTTC.

The V call is TRBV6-2 or TRBV6-3, the J call TRBJ2-5; 10 nucleotides align to TRBD2. Germline CDR1 reads MNHEY; CDR2 reads SVGEGT. The V and J ends lost 2 bases and 1 base, in that order; junction bases with no gene match: 1. This CDR3 spans 15 amino acids. CDR3 loop: CASSYGTSVQETQYF. CDR3 bases: TGTGCCAGCAGTTACGGGACTAGCGTCCAAGAGACCCAGTACTTC.

The chain joins TRBV30 to TRBJ1-2; no clear D gene. V was shortened by 1 base and J by 5 bases, with 5 bases between the two germline ends. Germline V gives CDR1 GTSNPN, CDR2 SVGIG (reference sequence). The CDR3 has 11 residues. The CDR3 is CAWSADYGYTF. The CDR3 DNA reads as TGTGCCTGGAGTGCAGATTATGGCTACACCTTC.